This T cell receptor beta chain was observed in a study of cytomegalovirus exposure and HLA in healthy donors. General study points: Researchers reported from a later analysis that most CMV-associated TCR beta chains appeared HLA-restricted. Most TCR beta V segments were productive about 87% or about 30% of the time in an earlier analysis. In most subjects, TCR beta sequences reportedly gave accurate predictions of HLA-A and HLA-B alleles. Serostatus for CMV was the only available immune exposure information.

Per germline, CDR1 MNHEY and CDR2 SMNVEV (reference sequence). J lost 4 bases, V lost 9 bases, and 2 bases had no gene match. The CDR3 totals 11 residues. As regards this clone: Its antigen is unknown.

PCR was performed using 60 Vbeta and 13 Jbeta primers. Libraries were prepared by immunoSEQ multiplex PCR; TCRdb keeps only in-frame clonotypes and omits some of them. Among about 130,000 clones, around 77% were seen once, and the ten largest hold 2% to 2.5%. Sequencing was performed on PBMCs. The genes are TRBV27 and TRBJ2-7; 8 bases are shared with TRBD1. The TCR was taken from a young man in good health and CMV-seronegative. The CDR3 protein is CASTGGYEQYF. Here the CDR3 DNA reads TGTGCCAGTACAGGGGGTTACGAGCAGTACTTC.